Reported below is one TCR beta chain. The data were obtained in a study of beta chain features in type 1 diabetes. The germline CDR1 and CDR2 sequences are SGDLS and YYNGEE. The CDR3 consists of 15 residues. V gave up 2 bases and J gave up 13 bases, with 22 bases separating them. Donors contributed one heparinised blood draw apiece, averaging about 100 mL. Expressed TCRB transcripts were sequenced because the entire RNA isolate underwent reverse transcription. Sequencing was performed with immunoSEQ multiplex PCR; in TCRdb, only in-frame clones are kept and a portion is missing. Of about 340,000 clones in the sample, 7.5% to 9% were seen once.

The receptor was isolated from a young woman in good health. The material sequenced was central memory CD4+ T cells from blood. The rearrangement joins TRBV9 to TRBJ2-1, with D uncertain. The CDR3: CASSVSHSAEFPQFF. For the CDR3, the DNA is TGTGCCAGCAGCGTCTCCCACAGCGCGGAGTTCCCCCAGTTCTTC.